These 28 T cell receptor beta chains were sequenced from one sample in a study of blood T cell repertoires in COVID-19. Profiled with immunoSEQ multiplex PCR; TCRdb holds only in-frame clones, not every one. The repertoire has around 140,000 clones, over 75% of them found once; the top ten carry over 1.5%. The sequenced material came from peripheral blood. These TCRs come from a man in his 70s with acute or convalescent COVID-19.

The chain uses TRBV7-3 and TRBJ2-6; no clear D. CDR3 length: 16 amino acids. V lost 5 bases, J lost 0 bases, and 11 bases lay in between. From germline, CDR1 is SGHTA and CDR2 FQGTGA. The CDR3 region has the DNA TGTGCCAGCAGCCCCGAGTTTGCCTCTGGGGCCAACGTCCTGACTTTC. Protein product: CASSPEFASGANVLTF.

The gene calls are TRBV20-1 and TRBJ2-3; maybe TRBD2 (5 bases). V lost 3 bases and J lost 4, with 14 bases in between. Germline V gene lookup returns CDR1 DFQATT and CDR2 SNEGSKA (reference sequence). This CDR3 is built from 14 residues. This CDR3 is CSASPGTKADTQYF. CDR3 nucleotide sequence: TGCAGTGCTAGTCCGGGAACGAAGGCAGATACGCAGTATTTT.

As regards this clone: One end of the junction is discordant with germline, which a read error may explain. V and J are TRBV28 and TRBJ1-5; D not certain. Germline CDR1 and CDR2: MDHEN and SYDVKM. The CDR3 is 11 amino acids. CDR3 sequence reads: CGSYSNQPQHF. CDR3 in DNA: TGTGGCAGCTATAGCAATCAGCCCCAGCATTTT.

The CDR3 is CASSLGQGAETQYF. CDR3 bases: TGCGCCAGCAGCTTGGGACAGGGTGCAGAGACCCAGTACTTC. This sequence joins TRBV5-1 and TRBJ2-5, with 7 positions matching TRBD1. Germline assignment: CDR1 SGHRS and CDR2 YFSETQ. V gave up 0 bases and J gave up 4 bases; unmatched junction bases: 3. This CDR3 comprises 14 residues.

CDR3 sequence: CASSPRLTGIDYGYTF. Here the CDR3 DNA reads TGTGCCAGCTCACCACGTTTGACAGGGATCGACTATGGCTACACCTTC. The chain links TRBV18 to TRBJ1-2, with 7 bases fitting TRBD1. V gave up 1 base and J gave up 3 bases; unmatched junction bases: 8. Germline lookup yields CDR1 KGHSH and CDR2 LQKENI. This CDR3 has 16 residues.

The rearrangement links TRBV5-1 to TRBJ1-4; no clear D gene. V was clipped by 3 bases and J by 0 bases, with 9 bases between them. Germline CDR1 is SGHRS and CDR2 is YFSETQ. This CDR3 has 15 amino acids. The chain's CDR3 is CASSWRNPTNEKLFF. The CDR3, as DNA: TGCGCCAGCAGCTGGAGGAATCCAACTAATGAAAAACTGTTTTTT. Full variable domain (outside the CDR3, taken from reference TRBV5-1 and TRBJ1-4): KAGVTQTPRYLIKTRGQQVTLSCSPISGHRSVSWYQQTPGQGLQFLFEYFSETQRNKGNFPGRFSGRQFSNSRSEMNVSTLELGDSALYLCASSWRNPTNEKLFFGSGTQLSVL.

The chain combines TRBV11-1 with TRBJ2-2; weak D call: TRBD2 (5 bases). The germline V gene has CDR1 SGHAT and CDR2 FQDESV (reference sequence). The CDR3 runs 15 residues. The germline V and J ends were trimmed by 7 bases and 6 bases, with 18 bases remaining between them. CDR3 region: CASNPGVGPPGELFF. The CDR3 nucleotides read TGTGCCAGCAACCCCGGGGTGGGTCCACCCGGGGAGCTGTTTTTT.

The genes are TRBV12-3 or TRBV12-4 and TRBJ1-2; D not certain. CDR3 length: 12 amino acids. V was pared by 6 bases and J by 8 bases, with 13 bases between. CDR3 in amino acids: CASRMAGQGYTF. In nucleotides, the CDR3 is TGTGCCAGCAGGATGGCAGGCCAGGGCTACACCTTC.

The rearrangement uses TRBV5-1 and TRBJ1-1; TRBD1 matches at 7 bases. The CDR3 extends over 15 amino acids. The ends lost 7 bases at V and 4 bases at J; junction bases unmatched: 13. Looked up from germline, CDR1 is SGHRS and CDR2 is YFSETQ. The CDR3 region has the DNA TGCGCCAGCCACCCTACCCGGACAGGATTCACTGAAGCTTTCTTT. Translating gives CASHPTRTGFTEAFF.

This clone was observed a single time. The CDR3 coding sequence is TGTGCCAGCCTGTATTTAAAGCGGGCTCTAGACAGTCAGCCCCAGCATTTT. It is translated as CASLYLKRALDSQPQHF. The chain uses TRBV6-4 and TRBJ1-5; a weak D match, TRBD1 (5 bases). Germline CDR1 is MRHNA and CDR2 is SNTAGT. This CDR3 has 17 amino acids. V gave up 8 bases and J gave up 6 bases, with 26 bases separating them.

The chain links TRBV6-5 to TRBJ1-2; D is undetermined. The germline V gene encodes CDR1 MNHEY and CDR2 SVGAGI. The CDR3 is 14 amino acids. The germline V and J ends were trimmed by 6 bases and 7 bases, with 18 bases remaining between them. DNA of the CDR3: TGTGCCAGCAGCTCAGGCCCCATTACCCCTGGCTACACCTTC. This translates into CASSSGPITPGYTF.

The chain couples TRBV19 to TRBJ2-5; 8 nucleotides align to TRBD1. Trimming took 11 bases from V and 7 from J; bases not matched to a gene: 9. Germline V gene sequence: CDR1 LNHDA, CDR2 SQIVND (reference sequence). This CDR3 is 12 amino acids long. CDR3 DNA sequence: TGTGCCGTGGGACAGGCCCAGGGGACCCAGTACTTC. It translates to CAVGQAQGTQYF.

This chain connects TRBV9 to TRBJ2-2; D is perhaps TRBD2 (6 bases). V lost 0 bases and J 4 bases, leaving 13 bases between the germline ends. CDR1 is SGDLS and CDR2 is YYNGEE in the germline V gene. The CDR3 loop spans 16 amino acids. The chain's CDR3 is CASSVGRGRVTGELFF. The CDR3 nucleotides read TGTGCCAGCAGCGTAGGGAGGGGACGGGTCACCGGGGAGCTGTTTTTT.

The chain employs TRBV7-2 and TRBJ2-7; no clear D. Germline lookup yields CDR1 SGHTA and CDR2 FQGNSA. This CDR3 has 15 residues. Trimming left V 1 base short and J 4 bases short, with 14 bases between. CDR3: CASSLGGSKPYEQYF. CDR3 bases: TGTGCCAGCAGCTTAGGCGGCAGTAAACCGTACGAGCAGTACTTC.

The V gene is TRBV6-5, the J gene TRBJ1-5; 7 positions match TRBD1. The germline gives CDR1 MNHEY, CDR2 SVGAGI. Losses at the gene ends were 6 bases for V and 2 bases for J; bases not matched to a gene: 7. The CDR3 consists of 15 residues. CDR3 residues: CASSRTGTGNQPQHF. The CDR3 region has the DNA TGTGCCAGCAGCCGGACCGGGACAGGCAATCAGCCCCAGCATTTT.

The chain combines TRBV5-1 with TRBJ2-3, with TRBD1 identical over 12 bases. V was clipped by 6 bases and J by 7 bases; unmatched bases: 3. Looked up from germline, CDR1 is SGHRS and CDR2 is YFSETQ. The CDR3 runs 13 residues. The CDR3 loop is CASKGQGANTQYF. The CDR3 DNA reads TGCGCCAGCAAGGGACAGGGGGCAAATACGCAGTATTTT.

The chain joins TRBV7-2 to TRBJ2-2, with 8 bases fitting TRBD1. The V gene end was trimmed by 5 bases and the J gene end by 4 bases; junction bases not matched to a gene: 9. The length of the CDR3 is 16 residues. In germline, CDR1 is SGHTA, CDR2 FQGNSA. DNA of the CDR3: TGTGCCAGCAGCCCCTTGGGACAGGCCCCCACCGGGGAGCTGTTTTTT. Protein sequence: CASSPLGQAPTGELFF.

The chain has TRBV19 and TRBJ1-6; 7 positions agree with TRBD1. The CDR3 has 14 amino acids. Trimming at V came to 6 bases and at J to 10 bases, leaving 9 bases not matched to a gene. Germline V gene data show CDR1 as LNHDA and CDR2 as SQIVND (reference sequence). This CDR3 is CASRRQGSGSPLHF. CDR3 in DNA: TGTGCCAGTAGGAGACAGGGCTCAGGATCACCCCTCCACTTT.

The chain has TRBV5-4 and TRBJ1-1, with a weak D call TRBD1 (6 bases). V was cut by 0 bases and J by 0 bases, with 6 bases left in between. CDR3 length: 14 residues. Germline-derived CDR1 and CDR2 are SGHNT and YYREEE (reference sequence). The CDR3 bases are TGTGCCAGCAGCTTGGACAGGGTGAACACTGAAGCTTTCTTT. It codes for CASSLDRVNTEAFF.

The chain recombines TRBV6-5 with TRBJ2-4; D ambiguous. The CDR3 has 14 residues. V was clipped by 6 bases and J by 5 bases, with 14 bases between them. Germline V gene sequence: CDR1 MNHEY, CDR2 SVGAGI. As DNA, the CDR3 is TGTGCCAGCAGGCAGCTAAGTGGGCAAAACATTCAGTACTTC. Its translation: CASRQLSGQNIQYF.

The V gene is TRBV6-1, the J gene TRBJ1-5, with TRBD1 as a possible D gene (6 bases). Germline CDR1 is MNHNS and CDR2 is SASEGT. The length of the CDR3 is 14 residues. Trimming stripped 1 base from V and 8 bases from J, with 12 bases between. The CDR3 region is CASSEGQGFEPQHF. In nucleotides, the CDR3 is TGTGCCAGCAGTGAAGGTCAGGGGTTCGAGCCCCAGCATTTT.

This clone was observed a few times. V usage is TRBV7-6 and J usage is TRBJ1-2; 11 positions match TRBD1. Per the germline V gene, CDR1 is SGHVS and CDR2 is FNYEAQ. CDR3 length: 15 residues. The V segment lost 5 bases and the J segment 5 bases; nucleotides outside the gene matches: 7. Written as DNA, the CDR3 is TGTGCCAGCAGCCCAGGGACAGGGGGAGGGTATGGCTACACCTTC. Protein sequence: CASSPGTGGGYGYTF.

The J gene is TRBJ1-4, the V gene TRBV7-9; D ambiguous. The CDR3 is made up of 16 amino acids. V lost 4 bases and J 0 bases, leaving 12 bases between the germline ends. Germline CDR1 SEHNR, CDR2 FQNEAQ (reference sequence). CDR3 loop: CASSSGDTATNEKLFF. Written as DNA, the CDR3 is TGTGCCAGCAGCTCGGGAGATACCGCAACTAATGAAAAACTGTTTTTT.

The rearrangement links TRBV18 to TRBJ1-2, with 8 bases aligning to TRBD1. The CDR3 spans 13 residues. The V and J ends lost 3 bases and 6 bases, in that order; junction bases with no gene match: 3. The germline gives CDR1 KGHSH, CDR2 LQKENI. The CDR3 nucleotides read TGTGCCAGCTCACCGGGACAGGAGGATGGCTACACCTTC. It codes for CASSPGQEDGYTF.

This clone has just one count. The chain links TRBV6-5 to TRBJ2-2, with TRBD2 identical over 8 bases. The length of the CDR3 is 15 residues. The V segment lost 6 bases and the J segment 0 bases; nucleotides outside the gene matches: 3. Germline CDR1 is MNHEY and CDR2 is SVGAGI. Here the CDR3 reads CASRLSGANTGELFF. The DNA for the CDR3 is TGTGCCAGCAGACTTAGCGGGGCGAACACCGGGGAGCTGTTTTTT.

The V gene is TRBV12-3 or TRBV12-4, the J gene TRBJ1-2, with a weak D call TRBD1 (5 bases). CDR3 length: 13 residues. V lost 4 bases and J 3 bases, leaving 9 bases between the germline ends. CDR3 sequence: CASSSPGYYGYTF. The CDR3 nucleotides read TGTGCCAGCAGTTCCCCAGGGTACTATGGCTACACCTTC.

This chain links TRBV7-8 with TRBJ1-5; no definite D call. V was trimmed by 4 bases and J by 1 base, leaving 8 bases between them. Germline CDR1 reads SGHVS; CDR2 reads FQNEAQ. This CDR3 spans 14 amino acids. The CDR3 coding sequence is TGTGCCAGCAGCTCGTCGGGGAGCAATCAGCCCCAGCATTTT. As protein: CASSSSGSNQPQHF.

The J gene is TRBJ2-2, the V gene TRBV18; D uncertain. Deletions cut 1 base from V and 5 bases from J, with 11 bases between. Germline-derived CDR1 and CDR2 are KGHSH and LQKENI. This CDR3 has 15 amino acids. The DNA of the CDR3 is TGTGCCAGCTCACCACTCGGCCCCGGGACCGGGGAGCTGTTTTTT. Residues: CASSPLGPGTGELFF.